Shown below are 20 T cell receptor beta chains from a single sample sequenced in a study of identical twins. One entry per CDR3 protein, called by TCRdb with MiXCR from the 5' RACE reads. This sample has roughly 690,000 distinct CDR3 sequences, with over 5% found just once. The sequenced sample consisted of naive T cells sorted from blood. All receptors come from a man in his late teens or twenties in good health.

There are many counts of this clonotype. This sequence joins TRBV4-3 and TRBJ1-1, with a tentative D call TRBD1 (5 bases). The CDR3 is made up of 16 amino acids. Per germline, CDR1 LGHNA and CDR2 YSLEER. V dropped 3 bases and J dropped 5 bases, with 19 bases sitting between them. The CDR3 bases are TGCGCCAGCAGCCAGAACCTTCGGGGCGCGGGGACTGAAGCTTTCTTT. It yields the protein CASSQNLRGAGTEAFF.

This clonotype was recorded at least ten times. Sequence at one end of the junction differs from germline and may be a read error. V gene TRBV12-3 or TRBV12-4 combines with J gene TRBJ2-1, with 11 bases that match TRBD2. CDR3 size: 16 residues. Here the CDR3 reads CASSLAGGSADNEQFF. For the CDR3, the DNA is TGTGCCAGCAGTCTAGCGGGAGGAAGCGCAGACAATGAGCAGTTCTTC.

In its sample, this clonotype was seen many times. V usage is TRBV9 and J usage is TRBJ2-1; D may match TRBD1 or TRBD2 (6 bases each). CDR3 length: 17 amino acids. The germline V gene encodes CDR1 SGDLS and CDR2 YYNGEE. The germline V and J ends were trimmed by 0 bases and 0 bases, with 13 bases remaining between them. The CDR3 coding sequence is TGTGCCAGCAGCGTAGGAGGGGGGTCTCTCTCCTACAATGAGCAGTTCTTC. Translation: CASSVGGGSLSYNEQFF.

This clonotype was counted at least ten times. The CDR3 here is CASIGGLETQYF. As DNA, the CDR3 is TGTGCCAGCATCGGCGGGTTGGAGACCCAGTACTTC. The chain employs TRBV3-1 and TRBJ2-5, with D possibly TRBD2 on 5 matching bases. Germline CDR1 reads LGHDT; CDR2 reads YNNKEL (reference sequence). The V end lost 7 bases, the J end lost 5 bases, and 11 bases lay between the germline ends. This CDR3 has 12 amino acids.

This clonotype was counted at least ten times. The chain couples TRBV5-6 to TRBJ2-2; 13 nucleotides line up with TRBD2. Germline assignment: CDR1 SGHDT and CDR2 YYEEEE. CDR3 length equals 16 residues. The trim removed 4 bases at V and 4 bases at J, leaving 4 bases unmatched. The CDR3, as DNA: TGTGCCAGCAGCCTCAGACTAGCGGGAGGCACCGGGGAGCTGTTTTTT. Its translation is CASSLRLAGGTGELFF.

This clonotype was detected a few times. The chain links TRBV5-5 to TRBJ1-1; D is ambiguous. V lost 0 bases to trimming and J lost 0 bases, with 12 bases between them. The CDR3 is made up of 16 amino acids. Germline V gives CDR1 SGHKS, CDR2 YYEKEE (reference sequence). CDR3 sequence: CASSLVAHPMNTEAFF. In nucleotides, the CDR3 is TGTGCCAGCAGCTTGGTGGCGCACCCGATGAACACTGAAGCTTTCTTT.

This clonotype has at least ten counts. This rearrangement joins TRBV20-1 to TRBJ2-1, with D possibly TRBD2 on 6 matching bases. Germline CDR1 is DFQATT and CDR2 is SNEGSKA (reference sequence). The V end was cut by 3 bases, the J end by 0 bases, with 12 bases between. CDR3 size: 15 residues. The CDR3 region is CSARVLASSYNEQFF. The CDR3 bases are TGCAGTGCTAGGGTCCTAGCGAGCTCCTACAATGAGCAGTTCTTC.

This clonotype was found many times. The chain links TRBV5-1 to TRBJ2-3; no clear D. Germline values: CDR1 SGHRS, CDR2 YFSETQ. The CDR3 is 15 amino acids. V lost 6 bases and J 3 bases, leaving 17 bases between the germline ends. For the CDR3, the DNA is TGCGCCAGCAAGCTTGAGGCAGTCACAACAGATACGCAGTATTTT. The encoded protein is CASKLEAVTTDTQYF.

There are a few counts of this clonotype. The V and J genes are TRBV4-1 and TRBJ2-3, with 10 bases matching TRBD1. The V gene's germline CDR1 is MGHRA and CDR2 YSYEKL. V trimming: 3 bases; J trimming: 0 bases; junction bases outside the gene matches: 6. This CDR3 contains 17 residues. CDR3 loop: CASSQFGGQGSTDTQYF. Written as DNA, the CDR3 is TGCGCCAGCAGCCAGTTTGGGGGACAGGGGAGCACAGATACGCAGTATTTT.

This clonotype was detected a few times. The rearrangement joins TRBV3-1 to TRBJ1-2; D is undetermined. Germline assignment: CDR1 LGHDT and CDR2 YNNKEL (reference sequence). The CDR3 extends over 16 amino acids. The V and J ends lost 0 bases and 1 base respectively, with 12 bases between them. In nucleotides, the CDR3 is TGTGCCAGCAGCCAAGAGCAAGGCGACGATAACTATGGCTACACCTTC. Translated: CASSQEQGDDNYGYTF.

This clonotype was detected only a few times. The chain recombines TRBV25-1 with TRBJ2-2; the D call may be TRBD1 or TRBD2 (5 bases each). Between the trimmed V and J ends, which lost 3 bases and 5 bases, there was a span of 16 bases. The germline gives CDR1 MGHDK, CDR2 SYGVNS. The CDR3 has 16 amino acids. The CDR3 here is CASSDHRGPSTGELFF. DNA of the CDR3: TGTGCCAGCAGTGACCACCGGGGACCAAGTACCGGGGAGCTGTTTTTT.

Ten or more counts support this clonotype. The chain recombines TRBV7-2 with TRBJ2-1; D might be TRBD1 or TRBD2, each matching 5 bases. With 2 bases removed from V and 7 bases from J, the gap between germline ends came to 18 bases. Germline V gives CDR1 SGHTA, CDR2 FQGNSA. This CDR3 comprises 16 residues. The chain's CDR3 is CASSLSRVGEGNEQFF. The CDR3 nucleotides are TGTGCCAGCAGCTTAAGTCGGGTGGGAGAGGGGAATGAGCAGTTCTTC.

V is TRBV6-2 or TRBV6-3 and J is TRBJ2-7; 9 positions agree with TRBD1. Germline V gene sequence: CDR1 MNHEY, CDR2 SVGEGT. With V trimmed by 10 bases and J by 3 bases, 22 bases remained unmatched. This CDR3 comprises 18 residues. The CDR3 loop reads CAIADLITSGQGLYEQYF. For the CDR3, the DNA is TGTGCCATCGCCGACCTAATTACCTCGGGACAGGGTCTCTACGAGCAGTACTTC.

This clonotype occurred many times. The rearrangement links TRBV7-2 to TRBJ2-3; possible D gene TRBD2, 5 bases. V shed 7 bases and J shed 11 bases, with 22 bases lying between them. Looked up from germline, CDR1 is SGHTA and CDR2 is FQGNSA. The CDR3 contains 14 residues. The CDR3 region is CASTKNAAREEQYF. Written as DNA, the CDR3 is TGTGCCAGCACCAAAAATGCAGCTCGGGAAGAGCAGTATTTT.

This clonotype was seen a handful of times. V and J are TRBV3-1 and TRBJ2-7, with 7 bases matching TRBD2. Germline V gene sequence: CDR1 LGHDT, CDR2 YNNKEL (reference sequence). Trimming at V came to 3 bases and at J to 2 bases, leaving 4 bases not matched to a gene. The CDR3 loop spans 14 amino acids. Here the CDR3 DNA reads TGTGCCAGCAGCCAGTCGGGAGGAACCTACGAGCAGTACGTC. Residues: CASSQSGGTYEQYV.

This clonotype came up many times. CDR3 sequence reads: CASSLGGGGADTQYF. CDR3 coding DNA: TGTGCCAGCAGTTTAGGGGGCGGGGGCGCAGATACGCAGTATTTT. The gene calls are TRBV12-3 or TRBV12-4 and TRBJ2-3, with D possibly TRBD2 on 7 matching bases. The CDR3 runs to 15 residues. V shed 1 base and J shed 4 bases, with 12 bases lying between them.

V gene TRBV2 combines with J gene TRBJ2-1; the D gene is possibly TRBD2 (5 bases). Deletions cut 3 bases from V and 0 bases from J, with 9 bases between. The CDR3 sequence is 15 residues long. Germline V CDR1 and CDR2: SNHLY, FYNNEI. The CDR3 sequence is CASSDISDSYNEQFF. Written as DNA, the CDR3 is TGTGCCAGCAGTGATATTAGCGACTCCTACAATGAGCAGTTCTTC.

This clonotype came up a few times. The chain is built from TRBV2 and TRBJ2-1; TRBD2 agrees at 8 bases. Germline loops: CDR1 SNHLY, CDR2 FYNNEI. The CDR3 has 14 amino acids. The junction had 9 bases not matched to a gene; V was cut back by 5 bases and J by 9 bases. CDR3: CASSYVPGLVEQFF. As DNA, the CDR3 is TGTGCCAGCAGTTACGTCCCGGGACTAGTTGAGCAGTTCTTC.

The rearrangement joins TRBV24-1 to TRBJ2-1, with 13 bases aligning to TRBD2. Germline values: CDR1 KGHDR, CDR2 SFDVKD. Losses at the gene ends were 7 bases for V and 0 bases for J; bases not matched to a gene: 5. The CDR3 is 17 residues long. The CDR3 DNA sequence: TGTGCCACCAGCGGGACTAGCGGGATGAGCTCCTACAATGAGCAGTTCTTC. Its translation: CATSGTSGMSSYNEQFF.

This chain links TRBV20-1 with TRBJ2-7; 9 nucleotides align to TRBD2. The CDR3 consists of 15 residues. The V gene end was trimmed by 2 bases and the J gene end by 5 bases; junction bases not matched to a gene: 10. The V gene's germline CDR1 is DFQATT and CDR2 SNEGSKA (reference sequence). CDR3 region: CSARPRVAGAHEQYF. CDR3 sequence (DNA): TGCAGTGCTAGACCCAGAGTAGCGGGAGCCCACGAGCAGTACTTC.